Each of the 18 T cell receptor beta chains below was sequenced from the same sample in a study of T cell repertoires in cytomegalovirus infection (dated by TCRdb to about 2019). Read against the paper, the sample's treatment or condition label means: in vitro stimulation with specific CMV peptide epitopes to enrich CMV-specific T cells. These TCRs' antigens remain unknown. Sequencing was carried out with an Illumina HiSeq 1500. TCRdb itself trimmed the public reads at Q25 with fastp, ran MiXCR and retained productive beta chains. Duplicate CDR3 protein sequences are folded into a single record with the most common DNA and genes. This sample lists roughly 570,000 distinct CDR3 sequences; about 40% were detected once. The top ten clones comprise around 48% of the sample. The sequenced sample was cultured PBMCs, obtained from culture after CMV antigen stimulation. Source of these receptors: a human donor in good health (CMV status not recorded). Some clones in this sample may be carry-over from other donors' samples.

In its sample, this clonotype was seen a few times. V usage is TRBV6-2 or TRBV6-3 and J usage is TRBJ2-1, with TRBD2 matching 11 bases. This CDR3 region has 14 residues. Trimming removed 9 bases from V and 4 bases from J; junction bases left unmatched: 5. Germline V lookup: CDR1 MNHEY, CDR2 SVGEGT. This chain's CDR3 is CASRGLAGYNEQFF. DNA of the CDR3: TGTGCCAGTCGCGGACTAGCGGGTTACAATGAGCAGTTCTTC.

This clonotype was counted between two and nine times. This CDR3 reads CAISQGPYNEQFF. The CDR3, as DNA: TGTGCCATCTCCCAGGGGCCCTACAATGAGCAGTTCTTC. The chain joins TRBV10-3 to TRBJ2-1; the D gene is possibly TRBD1 (6 bases). The CDR3 extends over 13 amino acids. CDR1 and CDR2 (germline): ENHRY, SYGVKD. With 8 bases removed from V and 2 bases from J, the gap between germline ends came to 10 bases.

This rearrangement joins TRBV7-9 to TRBJ2-1, with no clear D. The CDR3 consists of 14 residues. Germline V CDR1 and CDR2: SEHNR, FQNEAQ (reference sequence). The CDR3 region has the DNA TGTGCAGGGATGGCCCACTCCGGTGGGGAAGAGCAGTTCTTC. This sequence encodes CAGMAHSGGEEQFF.

The chain recombines TRBV7-2 with TRBJ2-5; 8 bases are a match to TRBD1. CDR3 length equals 16 residues. The junction had 12 bases not matched to a gene; V was cut back by 4 bases and J by 5 bases. Germline V gives CDR1 SGHTA, CDR2 FQGNSA. CDR3 protein: CASSSNGQGAWETQYF. CDR3 in DNA: TGTGCCAGCAGCTCAAACGGACAGGGCGCCTGGGAGACCCAGTACTTC.

This clonotype was seen a handful of times. The CDR3 region is CASSENRAEETQYF. Here the CDR3 DNA reads TGTGCCAGCAGTGAGAACAGGGCCGAAGAGACCCAGTACTTC. V and J are TRBV6-1 and TRBJ2-5; D is perhaps TRBD1 (6 bases). This CDR3 comprises 14 residues. V was clipped by 3 bases and J by 3 bases, with 11 bases between them. Germline lookup yields CDR1 MNHNS and CDR2 SASEGT.

As concerns this clonotype: Compared with germline, one end of the junction differs, possibly owing to a read error. The chain couples TRBV7-8 to TRBJ2-1; TRBD2 is a possible D gene (6 bases). The length of the CDR3 is 12 residues. Germline V gives CDR1 SGHVS, CDR2 FQNEAQ. CDR3 nucleotide sequence: TGTGCCAGCAGCTTGGCGGGGAATGAGCAGTTGTTC. Its protein product is CASSLAGNEQLF.

This sequence joins TRBV6-8 and TRBJ1-3; D not resolved. The ends were cut back, 0 bases at V and 5 bases at J, with 11 bases in the middle. CDR1 is MNHGY, CDR2 SAAAGT, per germline. This CDR3 contains 15 residues. The CDR3 nucleotides are TGTGCCAGCAGTTACTCGGAAAGAAAAAGAAACACCATATATTTT. This codes for CASSYSERKRNTIYF.

J is TRBJ1-1 and V is TRBV7-2, with 7 bases aligning to TRBD1. In germline, CDR1 is SGHTA, CDR2 FQGNSA. The CDR3 is 12 amino acids. The J segment lost 10 bases and the V segment lost 3 bases, leaving 5 bases of the junction unmatched. The CDR3 loop is CASSLTGRLAFF. The CDR3 DNA reads as TGTGCCAGCAGCTTGACAGGGAGGTTAGCTTTCTTT.

This clonotype was counted between two and nine times. Here the CDR3 reads CASSLGWTDTQYF. CDR3 in DNA: TGTGCCAGCAGCTTAGGTTGGACAGATACGCAGTATTTT. This sequence joins TRBV7-2 and TRBJ2-3; unclear D gene. Trimming pared 1 base from V and 3 bases from J, leaving 5 bases between. The germline gives CDR1 SGHTA, CDR2 FQGNSA. This CDR3 is 13 amino acids long.

A single count supports this clonotype. V gene TRBV2 combines with J gene TRBJ1-6, with D unclear. V lost 2 bases and J 10 bases, leaving 6 bases between the germline ends. CDR3 length: 12 amino acids. Germline CDR1 reads SNHLY; CDR2 reads FYNNEI. CDR3 protein: CASSELVSPLHF. As DNA, the CDR3 is TGTGCCAGCAGTGAATTGGTGTCACCCCTCCACTTT.

The chain links TRBV7-6 to TRBJ2-1, with 9 bases fitting TRBD2. The CDR3 totals 14 residues. V lost 3 bases, J lost 9 bases, and 6 bases stayed unmatched. CDR1 is SGHVS and CDR2 is FNYEAQ in the germline V gene. CDR3 nucleotide sequence: TGTGCCAGCAGCTTGGCGGGGGGGCTAAGTGAGCAGTTCTTC. Protein product: CASSLAGGLSEQFF.

The chain employs TRBV7-2 and TRBJ1-4, with 7 bases identical to TRBD1. Trimming took 5 bases from V and 10 from J; bases not matched to a gene: 10. This CDR3 is 14 amino acids long. The germline V gene has CDR1 SGHTA and CDR2 FQGNSA. The CDR3 region is CASSHDRALAKLFF. The DNA for the CDR3 is TGTGCCAGCAGCCATGACAGGGCCCTTGCAAAACTGTTTTTT.

The chain couples TRBV9 to TRBJ2-1; D call uncertain. V lost 3 bases, J lost 8 bases, and 21 bases lay in between. Germline V gives CDR1 SGDLS, CDR2 YYNGEE. The CDR3 length is 16 residues. The CDR3 is CASSESFPGLGHEQFF. In nucleotides, the CDR3 is TGTGCCAGCAGCGAAAGTTTCCCGGGCCTAGGTCATGAGCAGTTCTTC.

Many counts were recorded for this clonotype. The CDR3 region has the DNA TGTGCCAGCAGCGTGACTAGCGGGCACGGGGAGCTGTTTTTT. As protein: CASSVTSGHGELFF. This chain uses TRBV6-2 or TRBV6-3 with TRBJ2-2; TRBD2 aligns across 10 bases. The CDR3 length is 14 residues. The V gene end was trimmed by 6 bases and the J gene end by 7 bases; junction bases not matched to a gene: 5. The V gene's germline CDR1 is MNHEY and CDR2 SVGEGT.

The J gene is TRBJ2-7, the V gene TRBV5-4, with 7 bases that match TRBD2. Germline lookup yields CDR1 SGHNT and CDR2 YYREEE (reference sequence). The V gene end was trimmed by 3 bases and the J gene end by 3 bases; junction bases not matched to a gene: 6. The CDR3 is made up of 14 amino acids. The CDR3 DNA sequence: TGTGCCAGCAGCTCGGGAGGACACCTCTACGAGCAGTACTTC. Amino acid sequence: CASSSGGHLYEQYF.

The chain links TRBV11-2 to TRBJ2-7; tentatively, D is TRBD1 (5 bases). This CDR3 spans 18 amino acids. Germline assignment: CDR1 SGHAT and CDR2 FQNNGV. Trimming removed 1 base at V and 4 bases at J, with 23 bases between. The CDR3 nucleotides are TGTGCCAGCAGCTTAGGTCTTGCAGGGCGTACTTTCCCGTACGAGCAGTACTTC. Protein: CASSLGLAGRTFPYEQYF.

The chain is built from TRBV7-9 and TRBJ2-7; tentatively, D is TRBD1 or TRBD2 (5 bases each). With 2 bases removed from V and 7 bases from J, the gap between germline ends came to 21 bases. The CDR3 is 16 residues long. Germline assignment: CDR1 SEHNR and CDR2 FQNEAQ (reference sequence). This CDR3 is CASSLPAGTQSDEQYF. The CDR3 region has the DNA TGTGCCAGCAGCTTACCCGCCGGGACCCAAAGCGATGAGCAGTACTTC.

CDR3 DNA sequence: TGTGCCAGCAGCCCGGCTACAGGGGGGAGGGAGACCCAGTACTTC. This translates into CASSPATGGRETQYF. V and J are TRBV7-8 and TRBJ2-5; TRBD1 agrees at 8 bases. V lost 5 bases and J lost 5; bases outside the gene matches: 10. The CDR3 has 15 amino acids. Germline CDR1 and CDR2: SGHVS and FQNEAQ.